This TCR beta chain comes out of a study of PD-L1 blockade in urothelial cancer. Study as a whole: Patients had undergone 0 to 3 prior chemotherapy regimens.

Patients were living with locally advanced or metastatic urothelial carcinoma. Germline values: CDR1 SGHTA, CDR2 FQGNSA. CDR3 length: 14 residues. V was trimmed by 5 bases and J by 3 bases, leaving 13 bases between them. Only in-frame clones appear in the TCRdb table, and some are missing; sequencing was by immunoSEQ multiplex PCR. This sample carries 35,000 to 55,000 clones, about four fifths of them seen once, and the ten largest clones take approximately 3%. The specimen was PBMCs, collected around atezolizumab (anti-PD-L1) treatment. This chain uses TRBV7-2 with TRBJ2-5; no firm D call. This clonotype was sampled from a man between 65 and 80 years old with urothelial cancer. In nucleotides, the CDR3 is TGTGCCAGCAGCCCGCGAGCTTCAAAAGAGACCCAGTACTTC. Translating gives CASSPRASKETQYF.